These 2 T cell receptor beta chains originate from one sample sequenced in a study of blood T cell repertoires in COVID-19. The repertoire was sequenced with immunoSEQ multiplex PCR; TCRdb's copy has only in-frame clones and lacks some. The sample lists under 60,000 clones; around 90% were seen once. Sequencing was carried out using peripheral blood. The receptors originated from a human donor with acute or convalescent COVID-19. The donor label of this sample is uncertain.

The chain links TRBV10-2 to TRBJ2-5; TRBD1 matches 10 bases. The V segment lost 7 bases and the J segment 4 bases; nucleotides outside the gene matches: 9. Germline assignment: CDR1 WSHSY and CDR2 SAAADI. This CDR3 is 15 amino acids long. DNA for the CDR3: TGCGCCAGCATTACGGACAGGGGGAATAGAGAGACCCAGTACTTC. Translation: CASITDRGNRETQYF.

The chain combines TRBV6-1 with TRBJ1-2; no clear D. Germline values: CDR1 MNHNS, CDR2 SASEGT. The CDR3 length is 16 residues. Trimming took 2 bases from V and 0 from J, leaving 13 bases between them. This CDR3 reads CASSEMRGIPNYGYTF. The CDR3 DNA sequence: TGTGCCAGCAGTGAAATGCGAGGCATTCCTAACTATGGCTACACCTTC.